These 19 T cell receptor beta chains came from one sample sequenced in a study of blood T cell repertoires in COVID-19 (dated by TCRdb to 2020 to 2022). Library construction relied on the immunoSEQ multiplex PCR assay. TCRdb took over this immuneACCESS table, retaining in-frame rearrangements with V and J assigned. Such tables are incomplete; in checked studies, under half of the missing clones stem from an unresolved V gene, and the remainder is unexplained. The sample has under 200,000 clones on record, about 83% of them singletons. Roughly 1.9% of the sample comes from the top ten. The source material was peripheral blood. These receptors originate from a woman of 80 years or more with acute or convalescent COVID-19.

This clone has just a few counts. The V and J genes are TRBV3-1 (or the pseudogene TRBV3-2) and TRBJ1-1, with TRBD1 matching over 12 bases. There are 16 residues in the CDR3. The V and J ends lost 4 bases and 0 bases, in that order; junction bases with no gene match: 3. Looked up from germline, CDR1 is LGHDT and CDR2 is YNNKEL (reference sequence). The CDR3 spells CASSPGTGGVNTEAFF. CDR3 sequence (DNA): TGTGCCAGCAGCCCCGGGACAGGGGGCGTGAACACTGAAGCTTTCTTT.

The chain is built from TRBV19 and TRBJ2-2; D might be TRBD2 (6 bases). Trimming took 4 bases from V and 2 from J, leaving 8 bases between them. Germline V gives CDR1 LNHDA, CDR2 SQIVND (reference sequence). This CDR3 has 14 amino acids. The CDR3 DNA reads TGTGCCAGTAGTACCGGGACTAACACCGGGGAGCTGTTTTTT. Translated: CASSTGTNTGELFF.

The chain uses TRBV11-3 and TRBJ2-1; 9 bases fit TRBD2. The germline V gene encodes CDR1 SGHNT and CDR2 YENEEA. Losses at the gene ends were 1 base for V and 3 bases for J; bases not matched to a gene: 1. The CDR3 sequence is 15 residues long. DNA for the CDR3: TGTGCCAGCAGCTTAGGACTAGCGGACTACAATGAGCAGTTCTTC. Translated, it gives CASSLGLADYNEQFF.

The genes are TRBV29-1 and TRBJ2-3, with TRBD2 identical over 7 bases. In germline, CDR1 is SQVTM, CDR2 ANQGSEA. This CDR3 is 15 amino acids long. V trimming: 5 bases; J trimming: 1 base; junction bases outside the gene matches: 9. The CDR3 bases are TGCAGCGTTCTCAGTGCGGGAGTTCGCACAGATACGCAGTATTTT. This sequence encodes CSVLSAGVRTDTQYF.

The V call is TRBV5-4, the J call TRBJ1-2; possibly TRBD1 for D (6 bases). From germline, CDR1 is SGHNT and CDR2 YYREEE (reference sequence). This CDR3 has 14 amino acids. Trimming stripped 5 bases from V and 4 bases from J, with 15 bases between. The CDR3 reads CASSNSQGIYGYTF. The CDR3 DNA follows: TGTGCCAGCAGTAATTCACAGGGCATCTATGGCTACACCTTC.

The J gene is TRBJ1-2, the V gene TRBV27; tentatively, D is TRBD1 (6 bases). V was shortened by 3 bases and J by 7 bases, with 18 bases between the two germline ends. Germline V gene data show CDR1 as MNHEY and CDR2 as SMNVEV (reference sequence). This CDR3 is 15 amino acids long. The CDR3 sequence: CASSFSGEPLSGYTF. The CDR3 nucleotides read TGTGCCAGCAGTTTCTCAGGGGAACCTCTCAGTGGCTACACCTTC.

The J gene is TRBJ2-7, the V gene TRBV19; TRBD2 aligns across 7 bases. CDR3 length: 15 residues. In germline, CDR1 is LNHDA, CDR2 SQIVND (reference sequence). J lost 0 bases, V lost 6 bases, and 8 bases had no gene match. CDR3 coding DNA: TGTGCCAGTAGCCTGGGCGGGGGAAGCTCCTACGAGCAGTACTTC. This gives the protein CASSLGGGSSYEQYF.

The rearrangement links TRBV21-1 to TRBJ1-1; TRBD1 was called by the table and not checked on the DNA. TRBV21-1 is classified as a pseudogene. CDR3 length: 15 amino acids. The CDR3: CASSKGGTGNTEAFF. The CDR3 nucleotides read TGTGCCAGCAGCAAAGGAGGGACAGGGAACACTGAAGCTTTCTTT.

The J gene is TRBJ1-2, the V gene TRBV2, with D perhaps TRBD1 (6 bases). This CDR3 has 13 amino acids. Germline CDR1 and CDR2: SNHLY and FYNNEI. V lost 6 bases and J 4 bases, leaving 12 bases between the germline ends. DNA for the CDR3: TGTGCCAGCAGATCGGACAGTGTCTATGGCTACACCTTC. As protein: CASRSDSVYGYTF.

This sequence joins TRBV2 and TRBJ1-1, with a tentative D call TRBD1 (6 bases). Per germline, CDR1 SNHLY and CDR2 FYNNEI. CDR3 length: 13 amino acids. V was cut by 4 bases and J by 0 bases, with 6 bases left in between. This CDR3 is CASSGQVNTEAFF. The CDR3, as DNA: TGTGCCAGCAGTGGACAGGTGAACACTGAAGCTTTCTTT.

This sequence joins TRBV30 and TRBJ1-2, with a possible D match to TRBD1 (6 bases). The germline V and J ends were trimmed by 6 bases and 5 bases, with 16 bases remaining between them. From germline, CDR1 is GTSNPN and CDR2 SVGIG (reference sequence). The CDR3 consists of 13 residues. The chain's CDR3 is CACRGGGGYGYTF. The CDR3 bases are TGTGCCTGCCGAGGGGGGGGAGGATATGGCTACACCTTC. Full variable domain (missing parts from reference TRBV30 and TRBJ1-2): SQTIHQWPATLVQPVGSPLSLECTVEGTSNPNLYWYRQAAGRGLQLLFYSVGIGQISSEVPQNLSASRPQDRQFILSSKKLLLSDSGFYLCACRGGGGYGYTFGSGTRLTVV.

The chain has TRBV19 and TRBJ2-1, with D possibly TRBD1 on 6 matching bases. From germline, CDR1 is LNHDA and CDR2 SQIVND (reference sequence). V was trimmed by 1 base and J by 2 bases, leaving 12 bases between them. The CDR3 runs 16 residues. CDR3 amino acids: CASSIGGGTAYNEQFF. CDR3 DNA sequence: TGTGCCAGTAGTATAGGAGGGGGAACTGCCTACAATGAGCAGTTCTTC.

The J gene is TRBJ1-6, the V gene TRBV9; D gene ambiguous. Between the trimmed V and J ends, which lost 3 bases and 4 bases, there was a span of 11 bases. In germline, CDR1 is SGDLS, CDR2 YYNGEE. The CDR3 has 15 residues. The chain's CDR3 is CASSASGVYNSPLHF. The CDR3 DNA sequence: TGTGCCAGCAGCGCATCCGGGGTTTATAATTCACCCCTCCACTTT. Supplemented by reference TRBV9 and TRBJ1-6, the full variable domain reads DSGVTQTPKHLITATGQRVTLRCSPRSGDLSVYWYQQSLDQGLQFLIQYYNGEERAKGNILERFSAQQFPDLHSELNLSSLELGDSALYFCASSASGVYNSPLHFGNGTRLTVT.

This sequence joins TRBV7-8 and TRBJ2-7; TRBD1 aligns across 9 bases. This CDR3 spans 17 amino acids. CDR1 is SGHVS and CDR2 is FQNEAQ in the germline V gene. V was pared by 0 bases and J by 5 bases, with 11 bases of the junction left unmatched. The CDR3 sequence is CASSLARTRTGADEQYF. As DNA, the CDR3 is TGTGCCAGCAGCTTAGCAAGGACTAGGACAGGGGCCGACGAGCAGTACTTC.

The V and J genes are TRBV9 and TRBJ2-5, with 8 positions matching TRBD1. The J segment lost 4 bases and the V segment lost 2 bases, leaving 7 bases of the junction unmatched. This CDR3 is built from 15 residues. Germline V CDR1 and CDR2: SGDLS, YYNGEE. CDR3: CASSVEPQGGETQYF. In DNA form, the CDR3 reads TGTGCCAGCAGCGTTGAACCACAGGGGGGAGAGACCCAGTACTTC. Drawing the rest from reference TRBV9 and TRBJ2-5, the complete variable domain is DSGVTQTPKHLITATGQRVTLRCSPRSGDLSVYWYQQSLDQGLQFLIQYYNGEERAKGNILERFSAQQFPDLHSELNLSSLELGDSALYFCASSVEPQGGETQYFGPGTRLLVL.

This clone showed up just once. The rearrangement links TRBV21-1 to TRBJ2-2; the D call in the table, TRBD2, was not verified against the DNA. TRBV21-1 is classified as a pseudogene. This CDR3 contains 15 residues. The CDR3 DNA reads as TGTGCCAGCAGCGTCCGAGAGGTGAACACCGGGGAGCTGTTTTTT. As protein: CASSVREVNTGELFF.

The chain is built from TRBV3-1 (or the pseudogene TRBV3-2) and TRBJ1-2, with 7 bases aligning to TRBD1. The germline V gene has CDR1 LGHDT and CDR2 YNNKEL (reference sequence). The trim removed 4 bases at V and 8 bases at J, leaving 10 bases unmatched. This CDR3 is 14 amino acids long. CDR3 loop: CASSPGHRGGGYTF. The CDR3 DNA reads TGTGCCAGCAGCCCGGGCCACAGGGGTGGCGGCTACACCTTC.

The chain couples TRBV29-1 to TRBJ2-1; D might be TRBD1 (6 bases). V lost 0 bases, J lost 6 bases, and 12 bases lay in between. The CDR3 runs to 14 residues. Germline CDR1 SQVTM, CDR2 ANQGSEA. The DNA of the CDR3 is TGCAGCGTTGAAGAACTCCCAGGGGTCAATGAGCAGTTCTTC. Protein: CSVEELPGVNEQFF.

The genes are TRBV18 and TRBJ1-4; 9 nucleotides align to TRBD1. This CDR3 has 15 amino acids. CDR1 and CDR2 (germline): KGHSH, LQKENI. After removal of 0 bases from V and 5 bases from J, the junction contained 1 base not matched to a gene. In nucleotides, the CDR3 is TGTGCCAGCTCACCACCCGGGACAGGGAATGAAAAACTGTTTTTT. The encoded protein is CASSPPGTGNEKLFF.